A single sample is the source of the 5 T cell receptor beta chains below, sequenced in a study of human T cells and chemical hapten exposure. Time point noted: pre-sensitization, week 0. Indicated treatment: therapeutic diphenylcyclopropenone sensitization with weekly scalp DPC. Total RNA was isolated from whole blood that had not been fractionated. TCRdb reprocessed the RACE reads with MiXCR, giving one entry per CDR3 protein. The sample has tens of thousands of distinct CDR3 sequences; 9.5% to 10% are singletons. The source was whole blood, collected in connection with sensitization to the hapten diphenylcyclopropenone (DPC). Every receptor here comes from a young woman with alopecia areata. Some clones in this sample may be carry-over from other donors' samples.

A remark on this clonotype: A much more abundant neighbour one base away suggests this may be a read error. The chain couples TRBV6-6 to TRBJ2-5; tentative D call: TRBD2 (5 bases). Germline CDR1 and CDR2: MNHNY and SVGAGI (reference sequence). The CDR3 extends over 15 amino acids. The CDR3, as DNA: TGTACCAGCAGTTACTCCGGGGAACCCCTCCCGACCCAGTACTTC. It codes for CTSSYSGEPLPTQYF.

This clonotype was seen more than once but under ten times. The chain carries TRBV20-1 and TRBJ1-2; D remains unclear. CDR1 is DFQATT, CDR2 SNEGSKA, per germline (reference sequence). The V gene lost 0 bases and the J gene lost 5 bases, with 16 bases spanning the gap. The CDR3 sequence is 15 residues long. This chain's CDR3 is CSARDLNESGYGYTF. The CDR3 region has the DNA TGCAGTGCTAGAGATCTAAACGAGTCAGGTTATGGCTACACCTTC.

This clonotype was seen ten or more times. V is TRBV5-5 and J is TRBJ1-2, with D uncertain. Trimming shortened V by 3 bases and J by 8 bases, and 11 bases separated the two germline ends. The CDR3 length is 12 residues. The germline V gene encodes CDR1 SGHKS and CDR2 YYEKEE (reference sequence). CDR3: CASSSLPAGYTF. The DNA of the CDR3 is TGTGCCAGCAGCTCCCTTCCAGCCGGCTACACCTTC.

This clonotype has only a few counts. CDR3 protein: CAISPDGGYNEQFF. For the CDR3, the DNA is TGTGCCATCAGTCCGGACGGAGGATACAATGAGCAGTTCTTC. V is TRBV10-3 and J is TRBJ2-1, with D possibly being TRBD2 (5 bases). This CDR3 contains 14 residues. Trimming shortened V by 5 bases and J by 4 bases, and 12 bases separated the two germline ends. Germline assignment: CDR1 ENHRY and CDR2 SYGVKD.

The sample holds many counts of this clonotype. The CDR3 sequence: CASSVEANEQFF. The CDR3 nucleotides are TGTGCCAGCAGCGTAGAAGCGAATGAGCAGTTCTTC. The J gene is TRBJ2-1, the V gene TRBV9; D uncertain. Trimming shortened V by 0 bases and J by 7 bases, and 5 bases separated the two germline ends. Germline V gene data show CDR1 as SGDLS and CDR2 as YYNGEE. The CDR3 loop spans 12 amino acids.